The 3 T cell receptor beta chains below all came from one sample that was sequenced in a study of cytomegalovirus exposure and HLA in healthy donors. 13 Jbeta primers and 60 Vbeta primers were used for the PCR. Clones were sequenced by immunoSEQ multiplex PCR, and TCRdb holds only the in-frame ones, with some missing. Among 100,000 to 150,000 clones listed, about 80% were seen once. Sequenced material: PBMCs. These receptors were obtained from a woman aged 50 to 65 in good health and CMV-seropositive.

The V and J genes are TRBV30 and TRBJ2-7; D perhaps matches TRBD1 (5 bases). The CDR3 has 13 residues. Trimming stripped 5 bases from V and 6 bases from J, with 17 bases between. Per germline, CDR1 GTSNPN and CDR2 SVGIG (reference sequence). The CDR3 nucleotides read TGTGCCTGGGCCCGAGACAGATCTAGCGAGCAGTACTTC. It codes for CAWARDRSSEQYF. The complete variable domain, with remaining parts taken from reference TRBV30 and TRBJ2-7, reads SQTIHQWPATLVQPVGSPLSLECTVEGTSNPNLYWYRQAAGRGLQLLFYSVGIGQISSEVPQNLSASRPQDRQFILSSKKLLLSDSGFYLCAWARDRSSEQYFGPGTRLTVT.

This clone was detected a few times. V usage is TRBV7-9 and J usage is TRBJ2-1, with TRBD2 matching 8 bases. Unmatched junction bases numbered 11, after V lost 5 bases and J lost 8 bases. The CDR3 is made up of 15 amino acids. Per the germline V gene, CDR1 is SEHNR and CDR2 is FQNEAQ (reference sequence). The CDR3 reads CASSPPRTSIHEQFF. CDR3 DNA: TGTGCCAGCAGCCCCCCGCGGACTAGCATCCATGAGCAGTTCTTC.

The sample holds a few counts of this clone. The gene calls are TRBV5-1 and TRBJ2-5, with 8 bases fitting TRBD2. With V trimmed by 4 bases and J by 5 bases, 10 bases remained unmatched. Germline V CDR1 and CDR2: SGHRS, YFSETQ. The CDR3 has 15 amino acids. DNA for the CDR3: TGCGCCAGCAGCACCGTGCGGGGGGCGGATGAGACCCAGTACTTC. Amino acids: CASSTVRGADETQYF.